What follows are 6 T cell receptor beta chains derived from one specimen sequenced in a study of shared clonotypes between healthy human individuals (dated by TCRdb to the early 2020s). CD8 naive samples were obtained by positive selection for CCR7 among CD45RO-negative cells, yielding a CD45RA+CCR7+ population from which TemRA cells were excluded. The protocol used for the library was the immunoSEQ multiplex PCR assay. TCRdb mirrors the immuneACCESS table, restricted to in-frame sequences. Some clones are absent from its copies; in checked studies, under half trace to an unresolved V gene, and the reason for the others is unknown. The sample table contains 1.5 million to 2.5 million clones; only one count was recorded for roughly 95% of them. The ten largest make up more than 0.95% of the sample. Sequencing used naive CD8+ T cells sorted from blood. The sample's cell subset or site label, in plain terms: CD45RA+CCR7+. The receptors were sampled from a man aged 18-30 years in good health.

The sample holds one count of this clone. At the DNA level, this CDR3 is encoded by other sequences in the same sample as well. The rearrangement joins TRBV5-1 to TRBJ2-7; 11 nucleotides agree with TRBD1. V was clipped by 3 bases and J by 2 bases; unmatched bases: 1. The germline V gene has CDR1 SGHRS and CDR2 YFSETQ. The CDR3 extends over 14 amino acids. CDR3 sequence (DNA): TGCGCCAGCAGCTCGGGACAGGGGGCCTACGAGCAGTACTTC. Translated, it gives CASSSGQGAYEQYF.

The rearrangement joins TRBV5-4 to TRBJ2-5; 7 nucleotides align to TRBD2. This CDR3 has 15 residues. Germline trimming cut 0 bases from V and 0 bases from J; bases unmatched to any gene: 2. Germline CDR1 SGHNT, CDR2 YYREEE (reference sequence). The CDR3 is CASSLASGYQETQYF. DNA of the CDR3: TGTGCCAGCAGCTTGGCTAGCGGATACCAAGAGACCCAGTACTTC.

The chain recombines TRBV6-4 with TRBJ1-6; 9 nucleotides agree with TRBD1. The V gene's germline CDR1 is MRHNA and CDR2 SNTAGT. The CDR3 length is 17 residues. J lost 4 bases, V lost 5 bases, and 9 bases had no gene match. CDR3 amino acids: CASSINRDRAYNSPLHF. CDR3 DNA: TGTGCCAGCAGTATAAACCGGGACAGGGCATATAATTCACCCCTCCACTTT.

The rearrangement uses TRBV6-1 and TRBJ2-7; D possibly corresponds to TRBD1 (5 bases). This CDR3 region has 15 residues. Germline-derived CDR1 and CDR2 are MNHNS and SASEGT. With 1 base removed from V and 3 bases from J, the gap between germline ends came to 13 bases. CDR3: CASSEEGQHYYEQYF. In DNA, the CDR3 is TGTGCCAGCAGTGAAGAGGGGCAGCATTACTACGAGCAGTACTTC.

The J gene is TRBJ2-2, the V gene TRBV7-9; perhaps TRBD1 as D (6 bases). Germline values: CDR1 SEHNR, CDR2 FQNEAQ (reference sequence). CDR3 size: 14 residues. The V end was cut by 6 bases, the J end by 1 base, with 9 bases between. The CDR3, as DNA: TGTGCCAGCAGGCCGGGACAGAACACCGGGGAGCTGTTTTTT. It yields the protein CASRPGQNTGELFF.

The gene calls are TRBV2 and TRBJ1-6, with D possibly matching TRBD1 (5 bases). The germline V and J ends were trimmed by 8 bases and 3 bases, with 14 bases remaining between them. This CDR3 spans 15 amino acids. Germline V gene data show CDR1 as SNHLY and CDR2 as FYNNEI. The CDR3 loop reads CASSEGVGYNSPLHF. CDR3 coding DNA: TGTGCCAGCTCCGAAGGGGTTGGCTATAATTCACCCCTCCACTTT.